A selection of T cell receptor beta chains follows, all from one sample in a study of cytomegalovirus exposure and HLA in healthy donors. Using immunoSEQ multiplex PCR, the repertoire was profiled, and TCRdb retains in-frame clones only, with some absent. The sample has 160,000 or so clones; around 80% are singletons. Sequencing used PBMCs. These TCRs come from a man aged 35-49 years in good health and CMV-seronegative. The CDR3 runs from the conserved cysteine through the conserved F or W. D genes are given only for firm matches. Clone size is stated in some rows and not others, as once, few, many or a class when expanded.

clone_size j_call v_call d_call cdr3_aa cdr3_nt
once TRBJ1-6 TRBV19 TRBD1 CASSIEQGAFSPLHF TGTGCCAGTAGTATTGAGCAGGGGGCGTTCTCACCCCTCCACTTT
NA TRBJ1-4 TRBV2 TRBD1 CASSPGTGGGGNEKLFF TGTGCCAGCAGTCCCGGGACAGGGGGCGGGGGAAATGAAAAACTGTTTTTT
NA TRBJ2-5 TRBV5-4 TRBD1 CASSRDRDETQYF TGTGCCAGCAGCAGGGACAGGGACGAGACCCAGTACTTC
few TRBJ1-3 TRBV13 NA CASKARANTIYF TGTGCCAGCAAGGCCAGGGCTAACACCATATATTTT
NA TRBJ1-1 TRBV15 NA CATSRGGAENTEAFF TGTGCCACCAGCAGAGGTGGGGCTGAGAACACTGAAGCTTTCTTT
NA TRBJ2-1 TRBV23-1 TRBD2 CASSQSAWRERSYNEQFF TGCGCCAGCAGTCAATCGGCTTGGCGGGAGCGCTCCTACAATGAGCAGTTCTTC
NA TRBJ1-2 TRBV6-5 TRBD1 CASSRGQGVSYGYTF TGTGCCAGCAGCCGGGGACAGGGCGTCAGCTATGGCTACACCTTC
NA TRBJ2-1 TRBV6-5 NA CASSRTPNEQFF TGTGCCAGCAGTCGGACTCCCAATGAGCAGTTCTTC
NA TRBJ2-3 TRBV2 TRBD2 CAISPGLAGLTDTQYF TGTGCCATTTCCCCGGGACTAGCGGGGCTCACAGATACGCAGTATTTT
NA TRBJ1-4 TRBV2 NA CASSEARLVGQKTSTEKLFF TGTGCCAGCAGTGAAGCTCGTTTGGTAGGACAGAAAACATCCACCGAAAAACTGTTTTTT
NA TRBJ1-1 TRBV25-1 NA CASSERQANTEAFF TGTGCCAGCAGTGAAAGACAGGCGAACACTGAAGCTTTCTTT
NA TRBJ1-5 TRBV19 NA CASSSRVGNQPQHF TGTGCCAGTAGTTCCAGGGTAGGAAATCAGCCCCAGCATTTT
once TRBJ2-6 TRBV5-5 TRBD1 CASRRTGATSGANVLTF TGTGCCAGCAGACGGACAGGGGCGACCTCTGGGGCCAACGTCCTGACTTTC
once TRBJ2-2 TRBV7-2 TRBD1 CATADRGRTGELFF TGTGCCACCGCCGACAGGGGGCGAACCGGGGAGCTGTTTTTT
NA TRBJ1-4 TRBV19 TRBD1 CASSRYDRGSTNEKLFF TGTGCCAGTAGTAGGTACGACAGGGGATCAACTAATGAAAAACTGTTTTTT
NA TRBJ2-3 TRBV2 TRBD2 CASRSSGGTDTQYF TGTGCCAGCCGCTCTAGCGGGGGCACAGATACGCAGTATTTT
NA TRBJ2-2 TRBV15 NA CATSRDGRNTGELFF TGTGCCACCAGCAGAGATGGCAGAAACACCGGGGAGCTGTTTTTT